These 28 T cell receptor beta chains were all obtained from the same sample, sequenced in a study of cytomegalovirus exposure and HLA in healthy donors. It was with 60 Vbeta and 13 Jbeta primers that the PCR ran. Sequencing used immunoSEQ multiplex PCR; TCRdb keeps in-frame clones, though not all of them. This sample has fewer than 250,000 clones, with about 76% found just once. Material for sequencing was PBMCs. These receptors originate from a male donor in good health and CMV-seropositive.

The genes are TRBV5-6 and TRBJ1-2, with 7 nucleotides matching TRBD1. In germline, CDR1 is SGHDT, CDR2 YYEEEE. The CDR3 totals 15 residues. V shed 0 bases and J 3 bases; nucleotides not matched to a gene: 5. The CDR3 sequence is CASSLVGQPYYGYTF. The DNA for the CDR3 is TGTGCCAGCAGCTTGGTGGGACAGCCATACTATGGCTACACCTTC.

In DNA, the CDR3 is TGTGCCAGCAGCGTAGGGAGCGGAGAGTCGGGCGAGCAGTACTTC. Its translation is CASSVGSGESGEQYF. This chain joins TRBV9 and TRBJ2-7; perhaps TRBD2 as D (5 bases). With 0 bases removed from V and 6 bases from J, the gap between germline ends came to 16 bases. The V gene's germline CDR1 is SGDLS and CDR2 YYNGEE. The CDR3 sequence is 15 residues long. The full variable domain, with the rest looked up from reference TRBV9 and TRBJ2-7, is DSGVTQTPKHLITATGQRVTLRCSPRSGDLSVYWYQQSLDQGLQFLIQYYNGEERAKGNILERFSAQQFPDLHSELNLSSLELGDSALYFCASSVGSGESGEQYFGPGTRLTVT.

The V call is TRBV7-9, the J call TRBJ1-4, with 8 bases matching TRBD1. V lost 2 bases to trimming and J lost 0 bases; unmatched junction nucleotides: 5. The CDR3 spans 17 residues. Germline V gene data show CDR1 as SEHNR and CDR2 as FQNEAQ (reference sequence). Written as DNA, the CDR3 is TGTGCCAGCAGCTTAACGGGACAGGTGGCAACTAATGAAAAACTGTTTTTT. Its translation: CASSLTGQVATNEKLFF.

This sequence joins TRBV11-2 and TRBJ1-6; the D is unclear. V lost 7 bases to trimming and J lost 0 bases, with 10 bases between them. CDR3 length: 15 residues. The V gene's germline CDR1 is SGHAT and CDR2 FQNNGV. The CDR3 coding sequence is TGTGCCAGCAACCTGGCGGGCTCCTATAATTCACCCCTCCACTTT. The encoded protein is CASNLAGSYNSPLHF.

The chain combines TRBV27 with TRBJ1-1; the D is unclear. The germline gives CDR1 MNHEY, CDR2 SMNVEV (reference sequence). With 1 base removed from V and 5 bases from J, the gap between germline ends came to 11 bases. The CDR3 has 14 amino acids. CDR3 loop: CASSLLWPQTEAFF. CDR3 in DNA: TGTGCCAGCAGTTTATTGTGGCCTCAGACTGAAGCTTTCTTT.

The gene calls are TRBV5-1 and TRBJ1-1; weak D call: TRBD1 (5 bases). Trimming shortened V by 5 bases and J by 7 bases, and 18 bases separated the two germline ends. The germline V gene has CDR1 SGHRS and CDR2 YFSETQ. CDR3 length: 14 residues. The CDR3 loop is CASRRGPDSYEAFF. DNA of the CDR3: TGCGCCAGCAGAAGGGGCCCCGACAGCTATGAAGCTTTCTTT.

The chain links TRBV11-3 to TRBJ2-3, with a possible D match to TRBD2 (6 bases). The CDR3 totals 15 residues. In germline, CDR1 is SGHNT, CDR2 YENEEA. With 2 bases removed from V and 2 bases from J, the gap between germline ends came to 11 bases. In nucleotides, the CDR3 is TGTGCCAGCAGCTTATCAACGGGAGCCACAGATACGCAGTATTTT. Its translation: CASSLSTGATDTQYF.

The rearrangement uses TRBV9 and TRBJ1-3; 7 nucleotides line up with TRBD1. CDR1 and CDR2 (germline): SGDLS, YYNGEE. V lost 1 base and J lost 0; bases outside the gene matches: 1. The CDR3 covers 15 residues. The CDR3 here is CASSVRDSSGNTIYF. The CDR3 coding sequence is TGTGCCAGCAGCGTAAGGGACAGCTCTGGAAACACCATATATTTT.

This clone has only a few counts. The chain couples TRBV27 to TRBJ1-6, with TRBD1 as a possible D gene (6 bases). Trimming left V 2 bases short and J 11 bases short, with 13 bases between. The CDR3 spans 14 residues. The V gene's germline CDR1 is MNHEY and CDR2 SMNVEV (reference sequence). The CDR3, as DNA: TGTGCCAGCAGTTTAAACAGGGATGAAGCACCCCTCCACTTT. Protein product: CASSLNRDEAPLHF.

The CDR3 DNA follows: TGTGCCAGCAGAAGACAGGGCTCATACACCATATATTTT. Encoded protein: CASRRQGSYTIYF. This chain links TRBV6-5 with TRBJ1-3; 7 nucleotides agree with TRBD1. V dropped 6 bases and J dropped 8; count of bases not matched to a gene: 7. The CDR3 loop spans 13 amino acids. Germline values: CDR1 MNHEY, CDR2 SVGAGI.

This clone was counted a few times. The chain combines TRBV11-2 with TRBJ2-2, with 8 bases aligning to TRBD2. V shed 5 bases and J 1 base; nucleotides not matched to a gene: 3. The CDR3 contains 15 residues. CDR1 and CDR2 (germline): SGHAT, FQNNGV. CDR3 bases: TGTGCCAGCAGCCCCAGCGGGGGGAACACCGGGGAGCTGTTTTTT. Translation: CASSPSGGNTGELFF.

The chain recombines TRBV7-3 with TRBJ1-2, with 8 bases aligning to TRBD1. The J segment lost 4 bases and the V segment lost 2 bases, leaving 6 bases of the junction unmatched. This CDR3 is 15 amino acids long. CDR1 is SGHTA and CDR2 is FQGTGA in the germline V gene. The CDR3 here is CASSLGQGAGYGYTF. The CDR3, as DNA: TGTGCCAGCAGCTTAGGGCAGGGGGCGGGCTATGGCTACACCTTC.

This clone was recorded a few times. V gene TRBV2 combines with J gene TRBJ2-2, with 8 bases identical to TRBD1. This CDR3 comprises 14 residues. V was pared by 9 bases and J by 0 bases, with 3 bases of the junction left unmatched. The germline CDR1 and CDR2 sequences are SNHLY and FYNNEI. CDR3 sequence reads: CASKGQANTGELFF. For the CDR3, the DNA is TGTGCCAGTAAGGGACAGGCGAACACCGGGGAGCTGTTTTTT.

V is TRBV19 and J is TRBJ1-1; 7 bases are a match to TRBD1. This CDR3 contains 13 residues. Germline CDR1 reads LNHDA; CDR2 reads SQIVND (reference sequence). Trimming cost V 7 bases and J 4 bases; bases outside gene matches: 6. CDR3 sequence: CASKIDRVTEAFF. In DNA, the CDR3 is TGTGCCAGTAAGATCGACAGGGTCACTGAAGCTTTCTTT.

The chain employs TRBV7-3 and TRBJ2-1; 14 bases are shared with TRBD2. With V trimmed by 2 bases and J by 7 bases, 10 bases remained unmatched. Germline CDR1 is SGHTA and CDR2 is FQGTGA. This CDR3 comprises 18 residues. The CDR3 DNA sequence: TGTGCCAGCAGCTTATCAGGGGGACTAGCGGGAGTAATTAATGAGCAGTTCTTC. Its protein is CASSLSGGLAGVINEQFF.

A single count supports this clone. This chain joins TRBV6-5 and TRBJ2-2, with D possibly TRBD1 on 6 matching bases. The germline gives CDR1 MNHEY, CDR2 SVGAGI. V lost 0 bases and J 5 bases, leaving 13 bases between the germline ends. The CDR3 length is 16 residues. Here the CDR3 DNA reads TGTGCCAGCAGTTACTCGGGCAGGGGCCGAACCGGGGAGCTGTTTTTT. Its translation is CASSYSGRGRTGELFF.

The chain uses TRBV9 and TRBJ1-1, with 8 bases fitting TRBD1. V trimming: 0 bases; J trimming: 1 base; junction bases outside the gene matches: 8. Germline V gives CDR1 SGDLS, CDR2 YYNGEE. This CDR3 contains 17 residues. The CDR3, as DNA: TGTGCCAGCAGCGTAGGATCGCAGGGGGCCCAGAACACTGAAGCTTTCTTT. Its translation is CASSVGSQGAQNTEAFF.

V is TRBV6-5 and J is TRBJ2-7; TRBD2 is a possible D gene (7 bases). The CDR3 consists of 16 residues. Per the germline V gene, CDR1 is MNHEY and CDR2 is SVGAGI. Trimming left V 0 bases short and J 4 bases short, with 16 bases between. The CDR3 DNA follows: TGTGCCAGCAGTTACTCGAGCAGGGGAGGGTCGTACGAGCAGTACTTC. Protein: CASSYSSRGGSYEQYF.

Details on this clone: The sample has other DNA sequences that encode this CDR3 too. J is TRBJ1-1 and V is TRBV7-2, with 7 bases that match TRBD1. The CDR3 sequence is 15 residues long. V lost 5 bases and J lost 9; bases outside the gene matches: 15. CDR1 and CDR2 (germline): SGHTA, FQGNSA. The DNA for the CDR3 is TGTGCCAGCAGCCCAATGGCCGGGGCGACAGGGAAAGCTTTCTTT. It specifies CASSPMAGATGKAFF.

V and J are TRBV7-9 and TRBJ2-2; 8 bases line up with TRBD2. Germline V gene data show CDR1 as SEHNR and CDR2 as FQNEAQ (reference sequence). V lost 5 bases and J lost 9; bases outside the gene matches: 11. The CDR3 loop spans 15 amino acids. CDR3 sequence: CASSQSSGEVRELFF. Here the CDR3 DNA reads TGTGCCAGCAGCCAAAGTAGCGGGGAGGTGAGGGAGCTGTTTTTT.

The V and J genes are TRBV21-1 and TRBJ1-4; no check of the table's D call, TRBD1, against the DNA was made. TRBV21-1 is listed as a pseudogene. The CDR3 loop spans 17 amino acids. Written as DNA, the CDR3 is TGTGCCAGCAGCACCCAGGGGGCGAGAGCTACTAATGAAAAACTGTTTTTT. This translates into CASSTQGARATNEKLFF.

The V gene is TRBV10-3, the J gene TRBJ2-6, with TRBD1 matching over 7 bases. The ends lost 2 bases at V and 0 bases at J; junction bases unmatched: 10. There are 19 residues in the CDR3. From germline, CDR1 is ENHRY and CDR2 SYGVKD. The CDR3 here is CAISERDSPYLSGANVLTF. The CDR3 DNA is TGTGCCATCAGTGAGAGGGACAGTCCTTACCTCTCTGGGGCCAACGTCCTGACTTTC.

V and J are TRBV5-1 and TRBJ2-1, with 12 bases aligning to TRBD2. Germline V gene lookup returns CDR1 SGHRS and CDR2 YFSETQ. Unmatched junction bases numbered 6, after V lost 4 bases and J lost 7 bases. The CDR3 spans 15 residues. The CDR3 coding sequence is TGCGCCAGCAGCAAGGACGGACTAGCGGGGAATGAGCAGTTCTTC. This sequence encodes CASSKDGLAGNEQFF.

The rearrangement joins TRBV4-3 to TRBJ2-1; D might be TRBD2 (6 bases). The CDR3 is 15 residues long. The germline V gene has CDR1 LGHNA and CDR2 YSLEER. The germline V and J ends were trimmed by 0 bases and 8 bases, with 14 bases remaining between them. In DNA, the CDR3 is TGCGCCAGCAGCCAAGAGAGGCGGGGTAGGGATGAGCAGTTCTTC. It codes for CASSQERRGRDEQFF.

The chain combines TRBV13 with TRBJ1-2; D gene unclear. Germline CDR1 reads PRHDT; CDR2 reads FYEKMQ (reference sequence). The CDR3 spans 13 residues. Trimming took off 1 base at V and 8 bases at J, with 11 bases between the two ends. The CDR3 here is CASSLVGQWGYTF. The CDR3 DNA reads TGTGCCAGCAGCTTAGTTGGTCAGTGGGGCTACACCTTC.

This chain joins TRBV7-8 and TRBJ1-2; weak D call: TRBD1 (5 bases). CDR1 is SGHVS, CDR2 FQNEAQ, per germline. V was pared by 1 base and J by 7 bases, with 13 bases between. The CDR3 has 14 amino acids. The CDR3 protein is CASSLGTSSSGYTF. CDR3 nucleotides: TGTGCCAGCAGCTTAGGGACATCGTCGTCTGGCTACACCTTC.

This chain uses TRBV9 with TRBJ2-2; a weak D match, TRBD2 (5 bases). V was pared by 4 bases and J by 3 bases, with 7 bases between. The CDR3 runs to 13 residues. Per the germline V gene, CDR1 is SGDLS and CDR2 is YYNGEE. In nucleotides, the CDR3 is TGTGCCAGCAGCCGCGGGTACACCGGGGAGCTGTTTTTT. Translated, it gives CASSRGYTGELFF.

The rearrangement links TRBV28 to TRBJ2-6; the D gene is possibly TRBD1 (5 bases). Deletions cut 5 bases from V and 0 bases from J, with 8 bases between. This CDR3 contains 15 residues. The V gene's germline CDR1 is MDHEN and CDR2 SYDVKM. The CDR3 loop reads CASSTDSSGANVLTF. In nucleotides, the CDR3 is TGTGCCAGCAGTACTGACAGCTCTGGGGCCAACGTCCTGACTTTC.